This T cell receptor (beta chain) stems from a study of blood T cells in healthy people across ages. Study results and limitations: Diversity estimates drawn from one million T cells were deemed underestimates. Age advanced and TCR beta diversity per million T cells fell, roughly linearly.

Trimming cost V 0 bases and J 7 bases, with 7 bases left between them. The germline gives CDR1 SGHVS, CDR2 FNYEAQ. This CDR3 comprises 14 residues. Comments on this clonotype: Its cognate antigen is unknown.

Primed by a sample-barcoded 5' primer and a J-beta primer mix, a second PCR proceeded for roughly 7 to 12 cycles. Each CDR3 protein is one row after TCRdb ran MiXCR on the 5' RACE reads. The data contain over 950,000 distinct CDR3 sequences, around two fifths of them singletons. This clonotype was obtained from a young man in good health. The chain carries TRBV7-6 and TRBJ1-6; D unresolved. The sample consisted of blood. CDR3 sequence reads: CASSLAQVNSPLHF. CDR3 in DNA: TGTGCCAGCAGCTTAGCGCAAGTGAATTCACCCCTCCACTTT.